Listed here are 5 T cell receptor beta chains from one sample, sequenced in a study of OX40 agonist ivuxolimab in advanced cancers. Repertoires were generated with immunoSEQ multiplex PCR, while TCRdb's copy carries only in-frame clones and drops some. The table records 100,000 to 150,000 clones, around 93% of them present only once. The sequenced sample was CD4+ or CD8+ T cells sorted from blood, obtained in a trial of the OX40 agonist ivuxolimab. The receptor set was obtained from an adult with an advanced solid tumor such as melanoma, head and neck, liver or kidney cancer.

The J gene is TRBJ2-7, the V gene TRBV5-1, with 8 bases identical to TRBD1. The CDR3 runs to 14 residues. Trimming cost V 2 bases and J 3 bases; bases outside gene matches: 4. CDR1 is SGHRS and CDR2 is YFSETQ in the germline V gene. CDR3 nucleotides: TGCGCCAGCAGCTTCCGGGACAGGTACTACGAGCAGTACTTC. Translating gives CASSFRDRYYEQYF.

Written as DNA, the CDR3 is TGTGCCAGCAGCTTAGATGGACAGGGTCAGCCCCAGCATTTT. Translated: CASSLDGQGQPQHF. The V and J genes are TRBV11-2 and TRBJ1-5, with 8 bases lining up with TRBD1. The CDR3 loop spans 14 amino acids. V shed 0 bases, J shed 6 bases, and the junction held 1 base outside the gene matches. The V gene's germline CDR1 is SGHAT and CDR2 FQNNGV.

This clone was counted once. The rearrangement uses TRBV27 and TRBJ1-1; 9 nucleotides agree with TRBD1. The CDR3 has 15 amino acids. V shed 5 bases and J 2 bases; nucleotides not matched to a gene: 6. Germline CDR1 reads MNHEY; CDR2 reads SMNVEV (reference sequence). The CDR3 here is CASSPRDRANTEAFF. CDR3 nucleotide sequence: TGTGCCAGCAGTCCTAGGGACAGGGCTAACACTGAAGCTTTCTTT.

As DNA, the CDR3 is TGTGCCAGCAGTGATCCGGGGACCATCGGCAGAAAACTGTTTTTT. Its protein product is CASSDPGTIGRKLFF. The genes are TRBV2 and TRBJ1-4; TRBD1 might be the D (5 bases). The ends were cut back, 3 bases at V and 10 bases at J, with 18 bases in the middle. CDR1 and CDR2 (germline): SNHLY, FYNNEI. CDR3 size: 15 residues. Full variable domain (remainder filled in from reference TRBV2 and TRBJ1-4): EPEVTQTPSHQVTQMGQEVILRCVPISNHLYFYWYRQILGQKVEFLVSFYNNEISEKSEIFDDQFSVERPDGSNFTLKIRSTKLEDSAMYFCASSDPGTIGRKLFFGSGTQLSVL.

This clone has a single count. This chain joins TRBV14 and TRBJ2-7; 11 bases are a match to TRBD1. Unmatched junction bases numbered 7, after V lost 5 bases and J lost 4 bases. CDR3 length: 15 amino acids. Germline values: CDR1 SGHDN, CDR2 FVKESK. As DNA, the CDR3 is TGTGCCAGCAGCACCCGGGACAGGGGGAATTACGAGCAGTACTTC. Translating gives CASSTRDRGNYEQYF.